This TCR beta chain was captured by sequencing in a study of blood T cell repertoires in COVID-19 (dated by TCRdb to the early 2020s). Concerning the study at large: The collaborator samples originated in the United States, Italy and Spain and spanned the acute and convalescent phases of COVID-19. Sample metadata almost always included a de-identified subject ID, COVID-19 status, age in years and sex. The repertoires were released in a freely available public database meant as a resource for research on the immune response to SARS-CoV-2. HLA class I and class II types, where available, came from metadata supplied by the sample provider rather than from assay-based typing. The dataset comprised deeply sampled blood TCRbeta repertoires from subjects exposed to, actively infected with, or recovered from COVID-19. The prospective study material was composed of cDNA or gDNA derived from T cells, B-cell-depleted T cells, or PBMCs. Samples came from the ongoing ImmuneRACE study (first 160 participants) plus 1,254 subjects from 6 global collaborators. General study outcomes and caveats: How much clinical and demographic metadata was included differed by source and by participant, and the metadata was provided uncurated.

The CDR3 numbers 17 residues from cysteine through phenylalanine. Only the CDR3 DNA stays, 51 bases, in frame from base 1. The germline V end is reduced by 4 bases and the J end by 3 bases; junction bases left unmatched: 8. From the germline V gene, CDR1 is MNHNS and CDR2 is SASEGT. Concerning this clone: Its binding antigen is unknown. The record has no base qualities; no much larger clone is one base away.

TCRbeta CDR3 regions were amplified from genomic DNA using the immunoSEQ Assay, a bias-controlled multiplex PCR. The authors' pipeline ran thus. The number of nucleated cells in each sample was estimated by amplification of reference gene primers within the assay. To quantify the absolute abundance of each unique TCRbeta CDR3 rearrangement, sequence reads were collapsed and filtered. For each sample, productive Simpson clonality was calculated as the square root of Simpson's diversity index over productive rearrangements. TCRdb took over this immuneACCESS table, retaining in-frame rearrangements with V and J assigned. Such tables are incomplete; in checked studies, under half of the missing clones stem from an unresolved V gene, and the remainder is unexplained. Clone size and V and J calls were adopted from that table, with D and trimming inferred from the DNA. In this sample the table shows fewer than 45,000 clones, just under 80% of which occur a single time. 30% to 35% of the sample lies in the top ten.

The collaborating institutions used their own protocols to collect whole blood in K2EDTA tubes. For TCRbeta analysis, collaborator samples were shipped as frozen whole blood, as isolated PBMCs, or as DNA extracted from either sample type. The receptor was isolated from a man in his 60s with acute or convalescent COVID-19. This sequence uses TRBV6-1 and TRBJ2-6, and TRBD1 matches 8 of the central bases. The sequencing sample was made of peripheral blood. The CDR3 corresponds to CASSGRQGAGGANVLTF. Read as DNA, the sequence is TGTGCCAGCAGTGGTAGGCAGGGGGCAGGTGGGGCCAACGTCCTGACTTTC.